This T cell receptor (beta chain) was recovered during a study of blood T cells in healthy people across ages. CDR1 and CDR2 from the germline V gene are SGHAT and FQNNGV. CDR3 length: 15 residues. V was shortened by 2 bases and J by 3 bases, with 13 bases between the two germline ends. Study-wide points: Underestimates were what the diversity estimates from one million T cells were considered to be. More naive CD4+ cells and higher diversity were found in long-lived than in aged donors. TCR beta diversity per million T cells fell roughly linearly with age.

Russia was home to the donors, healthy Caucasian individuals aged 6 to 90. Sample-barcoded 5' priming and a J-beta primer mix drove a second PCR of about 7 to 11 cycles. MiXCR, applied by TCRdb to the 5' RACE reads, yields one record per CDR3 protein. The sample has approximately 1.5 million distinct CDR3 sequences, 30% to 40% seen once. This clonotype has a handful of counts. Its antigen is currently unknown. The material sequenced was blood. The sequence was collected from a woman in her 30s in good health. This chain joins TRBV11-2 and TRBJ1-2, with D maybe TRBD1 (5 bases). CDR3: CASSLSFLRDYGYTF. The CDR3 DNA reads as TGTGCCAGCAGCTTATCCTTTCTCAGGGACTATGGCTACACCTTC.